The 27 T cell receptor beta chains below all came from one sample that was sequenced in a study of Ad26.COV2.S vaccination and SARS-CoV-2 variants. As for treatment: some 19 received Ad26.COV2.S at low or high dose, single or two shots; five or six received placebo; per-sample allocation not given. At day 63 after the first vaccine or placebo injection, samples were drawn. Produced via immunoSEQ multiplex PCR; TCRdb's table is partial and in-frame only. The sample carries about 320,000 clones, 85% recorded once. The source was peripheral blood, collected in a trial of Ad26.COV2.S vaccine versus placebo. These receptors all come from a person between 18 and 65 years old who received the Ad26.COV2.S COVID-19 vaccine or a placebo.

The chain couples TRBV4-2 to TRBJ1-2; D gene unclear. Germline loops: CDR1 LGHNA, CDR2 YNFKEQ. The V and J ends lost 0 bases and 6 bases respectively, with 17 bases between them. There are 16 residues in the CDR3. The CDR3 protein is CASSQDLAGVEDGYTF. In nucleotides, the CDR3 is TGTGCCAGCAGCCAAGATCTCGCAGGCGTGGAGGATGGCTACACCTTC.

The chain is built from TRBV27 and TRBJ2-1; 9 positions agree with TRBD2. The CDR3 is 16 amino acids. Germline V gene lookup returns CDR1 MNHEY and CDR2 SMNVEV (reference sequence). After removal of 6 bases from V and 7 bases from J, the junction contained 13 bases not matched to a gene. The CDR3, as DNA: TGTGCCAGCAGAAAGGGGGCTTTCGCGGGAGGGAATGAGCAGTTCTTC. It encodes CASRKGAFAGGNEQFF.

J is TRBJ1-3 and V is TRBV2, with a tentative D call TRBD1 (5 bases). Germline V gene data show CDR1 as SNHLY and CDR2 as FYNNEI. Between the trimmed V and J ends, which lost 8 bases and 8 bases, there was a span of 19 bases. This CDR3 spans 14 amino acids. Here the CDR3 reads CASGRDSGIHTIYF. The CDR3 bases are TGTGCCAGCGGAAGGGACTCCGGGATACACACCATATATTTT.

This rearrangement joins TRBV5-1 to TRBJ1-4, with 9 bases matching TRBD1. Trimming removed 4 bases from V and 5 bases from J; junction bases left unmatched: 9. This CDR3 has 16 residues. CDR1 SGHRS and CDR2 YFSETQ come from the germline V gene. CDR3 loop: CASSLDGTGLNEKLFF. The CDR3 bases are TGCGCCAGCAGCCTGGATGGGACAGGGCTAAATGAAAAACTGTTTTTT.

The chain has TRBV6-5 and TRBJ1-3, with D maybe TRBD1 (5 bases). V dropped 6 bases and J dropped 0 bases, with 9 bases sitting between them. Germline V gene lookup returns CDR1 MNHEY and CDR2 SVGAGI. The CDR3 has 14 residues. The CDR3 DNA sequence: TGTGCCAGCAGGGGGGGTAGCTCTGGAAACACCATATATTTT. Translation: CASRGGSSGNTIYF.

V usage is TRBV28 and J usage is TRBJ2-7, with 8 bases fitting TRBD1. CDR3 size: 15 residues. Germline values: CDR1 MDHEN, CDR2 SYDVKM. Trimming removed 6 bases from V and 6 bases from J; junction bases left unmatched: 13. As DNA, the CDR3 is TGTGCCAGCAGAACCGCGGACAGGGATGGGGGCGAGCAGTACTTC. Its protein product is CASRTADRDGGEQYF.

The genes are TRBV5-6 and TRBJ2-2, with D possibly TRBD1 on 6 matching bases. This CDR3 contains 15 residues. The ends were cut back, 5 bases at V and 1 base at J, with 12 bases in the middle. Per the germline V gene, CDR1 is SGHDT and CDR2 is YYEEEE. CDR3 loop: CASRGGQLNTGELFF. As DNA, the CDR3 is TGTGCCAGCAGAGGGGGACAACTGAACACCGGGGAGCTGTTTTTT.

The V and J genes are TRBV2 and TRBJ1-6, with 10 bases aligning to TRBD1. The germline V gene has CDR1 SNHLY and CDR2 FYNNEI. The junction had 3 bases not matched to a gene; V was cut back by 6 bases and J by 7 bases. This CDR3 has 14 amino acids. CDR3 region: CASSRDRGNSPLHF. CDR3 nucleotide sequence: TGTGCCAGCAGCCGGGACAGGGGAAATTCACCCCTCCACTTT.

This clone was recorded a few times. This chain connects TRBV28 to TRBJ2-5; 8 nucleotides line up with TRBD1. V shed 5 bases, J shed 2 bases, and the junction held 4 bases outside the gene matches. The CDR3 is 14 amino acids. Germline V gene lookup returns CDR1 MDHEN and CDR2 SYDVKM. CDR3 region: CASSPRTGQETQYF. The CDR3 DNA reads TGTGCCAGCAGTCCGAGGACAGGGCAAGAGACCCAGTACTTC.

The V and J genes are TRBV10-2 and TRBJ1-6, with no clear D. Trimming removed 0 bases from V and 0 bases from J, with 9 bases in between. The CDR3 covers 17 residues. CDR1 and CDR2 (germline): WSHSY, SAAADI. Written as DNA, the CDR3 is TGCGCCAGCAGTGAGTCGGAGTCGAGCTCCTATAATTCACCCCTCCACTTT. It encodes CASSESESSSYNSPLHF.

This chain links TRBV5-1 with TRBJ2-7; D may correspond to TRBD1 or TRBD2 (5 bases each). This CDR3 is built from 15 residues. The germline CDR1 and CDR2 sequences are SGHRS and YFSETQ. V lost 4 bases, J lost 1 base, and 15 bases lay in between. Written as DNA, the CDR3 is TGCGCCAGCAGCCCGGACCGGGGCCCTTCCTACGAGCAGTACTTC. Amino acid sequence: CASSPDRGPSYEQYF.

The chain is built from TRBV12-5 and TRBJ2-7; TRBD1 matches at 9 bases. This CDR3 has 17 amino acids. CDR1 is LGHNT, CDR2 FRNRAP, per germline. V lost 1 base, J lost 0 bases, and 7 bases stayed unmatched. CDR3 amino acids: CASGLEPGTGYSYEQYF. CDR3 coding DNA: TGTGCTAGTGGTTTGGAACCCGGGACAGGGTACTCCTACGAGCAGTACTTC.

This clone was detected only a few times. The J gene is TRBJ2-3, the V gene TRBV11-3; 9 nucleotides align to TRBD2. This CDR3 contains 15 residues. V lost 5 bases to trimming and J lost 6 bases; unmatched junction nucleotides: 9. The germline CDR1 and CDR2 sequences are SGHNT and YENEEA. The CDR3 nucleotides read TGTGCCAGCAGCCGCGGGGGGGCCATTAGTGATACGCAGTATTTT. Protein sequence: CASSRGGAISDTQYF.

The chain has TRBV21-1 and TRBJ1-1; TRBD1 is the table's D call and was not checked against the DNA. TRBV21-1 is recorded as a pseudogene. The CDR3 extends over 16 amino acids. The CDR3 region is CASNQAGDTLNTEAFF. In nucleotides, the CDR3 is TGTGCCAGCAACCAAGCAGGGGATACGCTGAACACTGAAGCTTTCTTT.

This sequence joins TRBV30 and TRBJ1-5; D not certain. V shed 2 bases and J shed 0 bases, with 11 bases lying between them. The CDR3 sequence is 15 residues long. From germline, CDR1 is GTSNPN and CDR2 SVGIG (reference sequence). The CDR3 loop reads CAWSSQAYSNQPQHF. The CDR3 DNA sequence: TGTGCCTGGAGTTCTCAGGCCTATAGCAATCAGCCCCAGCATTTT.

This chain joins TRBV24-1 and TRBJ2-5; D might be TRBD2 (6 bases). The length of the CDR3 is 14 residues. Trimming removed 4 bases at V and 2 bases at J, with 10 bases between. The V gene's germline CDR1 is KGHDR and CDR2 SFDVKD. CDR3 DNA sequence: TGTGCCACCAGTGACCGGGGGATTCAAGAGACCCAGTACTTC. Protein product: CATSDRGIQETQYF.

V is TRBV2 and J is TRBJ1-3; tentative D call: TRBD1 (6 bases). This CDR3 has 14 residues. V was cut by 5 bases and J by 4 bases, with 12 bases left in between. The germline CDR1 and CDR2 sequences are SNHLY and FYNNEI. CDR3 DNA sequence: TGTGCCAGCAGTTCACAGGGCGGGGGAAACACCATATATTTT. It specifies CASSSQGGGNTIYF.

A few counts support this clone. V usage is TRBV11-3 and J usage is TRBJ2-7, with D possibly being TRBD1 (5 bases). The CDR3 sequence is 12 residues long. Germline V gene sequence: CDR1 SGHNT, CDR2 YENEEA. V gave up 4 bases and J gave up 6 bases, with 10 bases separating them. The CDR3 spells CASSSRESEQYF. The CDR3 bases are TGTGCCAGCAGCTCCAGGGAAAGCGAGCAGTACTTC.

This sequence joins TRBV3-1 (or the pseudogene TRBV3-2) and TRBJ2-7; 8 bases fit TRBD1. The CDR3 has 14 residues. After removal of 4 bases from V and 2 bases from J, the junction contained 4 bases not matched to a gene. Germline assignment: CDR1 LGHDT and CDR2 YNNKEL (reference sequence). The CDR3 DNA reads as TGTGCCAGCAGCCCCCGGACAGGGCCCTACGAGCAGTACTTC. Its protein is CASSPRTGPYEQYF.

V usage is TRBV6-1 and J usage is TRBJ1-5; D might be TRBD1 (5 bases). Trimming took 1 base from V and 7 from J, leaving 14 bases between them. The length of the CDR3 is 15 residues. The germline gives CDR1 MNHNS, CDR2 SASEGT. The CDR3 spells CASSEESGVGQPQHF. The CDR3, as DNA: TGTGCCAGCAGTGAAGAATCGGGGGTCGGACAGCCCCAGCATTTT.

This chain joins TRBV7-9 and TRBJ2-5, with TRBD1 identical over 9 bases. The V segment lost 4 bases and the J segment 5 bases; nucleotides outside the gene matches: 5. The V gene's germline CDR1 is SEHNR and CDR2 FQNEAQ (reference sequence). The CDR3 runs to 14 residues. Here the CDR3 reads CASSSTGGHETQYF. The CDR3 DNA reads TGTGCCAGCAGCTCAACAGGGGGCCACGAGACCCAGTACTTC.

The sample holds one count of this clone. One junction end does not reproduce the germline sequence, and a read error may be involved. V gene TRBV12-3 or TRBV12-4 combines with J gene TRBJ2-3; 8 bases map to TRBD2. The CDR3 covers 12 residues. CDR3 bases: TGTGCCAGCTGTTTAGCGGGGAGAACGCAGTATTTT. It yields the protein CASCLAGRTQYF.

The J gene is TRBJ2-5, the V gene TRBV27; D is uncertain. The CDR3 consists of 10 residues. Germline V lookup: CDR1 MNHEY, CDR2 SMNVEV (reference sequence). Trimming cost V 8 bases and J 2 bases, with 3 bases left between them. The CDR3 sequence: CASGQETQYF. DNA for the CDR3: TGTGCCAGCGGGCAAGAGACCCAGTACTTC.

Comments on this clone: The sample holds other DNA sequences that translate to the same CDR3. The V gene is TRBV5-1, the J gene TRBJ1-1; D perhaps matches TRBD1 (5 bases). Trimming pared 0 bases from V and 3 bases from J, leaving 9 bases between. This CDR3 has 14 residues. Germline CDR1 SGHRS, CDR2 YFSETQ. CDR3 DNA sequence: TGCGCCAGCAGCTTGGATGGAGGGGACACTGAAGCTTTCTTT. As protein: CASSLDGGDTEAFF.

Comment on this clone: Other DNA sequences within the sample encode an identical CDR3. This rearrangement joins TRBV5-4 to TRBJ1-1, with D tentatively TRBD1 (5 bases). The CDR3 runs to 12 residues. V lost 4 bases and J 1 base, leaving 5 bases between the germline ends. The germline CDR1 and CDR2 sequences are SGHNT and YYREEE (reference sequence). The CDR3: CASSGQNTEAFF. Written as DNA, the CDR3 is TGTGCCAGCAGCGGACAGAACACTGAAGCTTTCTTT.

The chain couples TRBV27 to TRBJ1-3; D is unresolved. Between the trimmed V and J ends, which lost 4 bases and 0 bases, there was a span of 13 bases. CDR1 MNHEY and CDR2 SMNVEV come from the germline V gene (reference sequence). CDR3 length: 16 residues. CDR3: CASSSHAGISGNTIYF. DNA of the CDR3: TGTGCCAGCAGTTCCCACGCGGGGATCTCTGGAAACACCATATATTTT.

The chain couples TRBV5-6 to TRBJ2-5; possible D gene TRBD1, 6 bases. Trimming took off 0 bases at V and 9 bases at J, with 12 bases between the two ends. The CDR3 is 13 amino acids. Germline values: CDR1 SGHDT, CDR2 YYEEEE. CDR3 residues: CASSLGGPDAQYF. CDR3 nucleotides: TGTGCCAGCAGCTTGGGGGGGCCGGATGCCCAGTACTTC.